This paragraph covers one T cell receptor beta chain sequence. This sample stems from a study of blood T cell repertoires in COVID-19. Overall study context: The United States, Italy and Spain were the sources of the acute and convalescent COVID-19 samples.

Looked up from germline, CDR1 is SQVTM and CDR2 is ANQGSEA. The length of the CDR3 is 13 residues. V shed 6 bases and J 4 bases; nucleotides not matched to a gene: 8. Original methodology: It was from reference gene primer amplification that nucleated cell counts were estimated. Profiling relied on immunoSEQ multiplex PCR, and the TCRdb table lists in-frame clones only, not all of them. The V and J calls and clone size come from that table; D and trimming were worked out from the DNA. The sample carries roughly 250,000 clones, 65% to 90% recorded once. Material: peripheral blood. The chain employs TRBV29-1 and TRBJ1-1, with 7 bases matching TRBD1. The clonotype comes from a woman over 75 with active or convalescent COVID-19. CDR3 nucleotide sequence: TGCAGCGTAGGACAGGCTCAGGCCACTGAAGCTTTCTTT. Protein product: CSVGQAQATEAFF.